Listed below are T cell receptor beta chains from one sample, sequenced in a study of CD8+ T cells in alopecia areata. Profiled with immunoSEQ multiplex PCR; TCRdb holds only in-frame clones, not every one. The data show 180,000 or so clones, with over 55% seen just once and more than 1.5% held by the top ten. The starting material was CD4+ T cells sorted from blood, obtained at week 0. These TCRs come from a human donor with alopecia areata. CDR3s include the opening cysteine and the closing phenylalanine or tryptophan. A D gene is named only where the DNA matches it firmly. Clone size is not always given. Where it is, it says once, few, many or a class for expanded clones.

d_call j_call clone_size v_call cdr3_aa cdr3_nt
TRBD2 TRBJ2-1 few TRBV25-1 CASSAPGLAGIRNEQFF TGTGCCAGCAGTGCCCCGGGACTAGCGGGTATACGGAATGAGCAGTTCTTC
. TRBJ2-6 many TRBV5-4 CASSLPRGSGANVLTF TGTGCCAGCAGCTTACCGAGGGGGTCCGGGGCCAACGTCCTGACTTTC
. TRBJ2-3 . TRBV9 CASSSRSATDTQYF TGTGCCAGCAGCTCCCGGTCCGCCACAGATACGCAGTATTTT
. TRBJ1-1 . TRBV29-1 CSVATVMNTEAFF TGCAGCGTTGCCACAGTCATGAACACTGAAGCTTTCTTT
. TRBJ1-1 few TRBV28 CASSLGVPNTEAFF TGTGCCAGCAGTTTAGGGGTTCCGAACACTGAAGCTTTCTTT
. TRBJ2-1 . TRBV30 CAWSTPLGTQFF TGTGCCTGGAGTACCCCTCTAGGAACGCAGTTCTTC
. TRBJ2-5 few TRBV29-1 CSVPIRETQYF TGCAGCGTTCCAATTCGGGAGACCCAGTACTTC
. TRBJ2-3 . TRBV5-1 CASSLLGQSTDTQYF TGCGCCAGCAGCTTGCTTGGACAGAGCACAGATACGCAGTATTTT
. TRBJ1-5 few TRBV9 CASSRTPSNQPQHF TGTGCCAGCAGCCGAACCCCTAGCAATCAGCCCCAGCATTTT
. TRBJ1-2 . TRBV28 CASSFLYGYTF TGTGCCAGCAGTTTTCTCTATGGCTACACCTTC
. TRBJ1-2 . TRBV29-1 CSVVQVFGYTF TGCAGCGTTGTACAGGTCTTCGGCTACACCTTC
. TRBJ1-5 . TRBV7-2 CASSRTLDQPQHF TGTGCCAGCAGCCGAACCCTCGATCAGCCCCAGCATTTT
. TRBJ1-1 few TRBV9 CASSFQADTEAFF TGTGCCAGCAGCTTCCAAGCGGACACTGAAGCTTTCTTT
. TRBJ1-3 once TRBV7-2 CASSLGWTSSGNTIYF TGTGCCAGCAGCTTAGGGTGGACGAGCTCTGGAAACACCATATATTTT
TRBD1 TRBJ1-1 . TRBV9 CASSAGGLGTEAFF TGTGCCAGCAGCGCAGGGGGCCTGGGCACTGAAGCTTTCTTT
. TRBJ2-5 . TRBV5-1 CASSRTGSSQETQYF TGCGCCAGCAGCCGTACAGGGTCTTCCCAAGAGACCCAGTACTTC
TRBD2 TRBJ2-1 . TRBV9 CASSQTSYEQFF TGTGCCAGCAGTCAGACTAGCTATGAGCAGTTCTTC
. TRBJ2-3 . TRBV20-1 CSARGGDTQYF TGCAGTGCTAGAGGTGGTGATACGCAGTATTTT
TRBD1 TRBJ1-2 . TRBV7-2 CASRLGDRVGGYTF TGTGCCAGCAGGCTAGGGGACAGGGTGGGCGGCTACACCTTC
. TRBJ2-4 . TRBV5-1 CASSLNGGRSFSIQYF TGCGCCAGCAGCTTGAATGGGGGACGCTCCTTTTCAATTCAGTACTTC
. TRBJ1-4 . TRBV19 CASSIDGTAAEKLFF TGTGCCAGTAGTATCGATGGGACCGCGGCGGAAAAACTGTTTTTT
. TRBJ2-1 . TRBV30 CAWSPALGGQFF TGTGCCTGGAGTCCGGCCTTGGGCGGGCAGTTCTTC
. TRBJ2-1 . TRBV5-1 CASSPSDNEQFF TGCGCCAGCAGCCCTTCTGACAATGAGCAGTTCTTC
TRBD1 TRBJ2-7 few TRBV15 CATSRTQGAYEQYF TGTGCCACCAGCAGAACACAGGGGGCCTACGAGCAGTACTTC
. TRBJ2-1 . TRBV2 CASQSVIYEQFF TGTGCCAGCCAGTCGGTCATATATGAGCAGTTCTTC
. TRBJ1-2 . TRBV7-2 CASSLYQGDGYTF TGTGCCAGCAGCTTATACCAGGGTGATGGCTACACCTTC
. TRBJ2-7 . TRBV14 CASRVKGAYEQYF TGTGCCAGCAGAGTAAAGGGAGCCTACGAGCAGTACTTC
. TRBJ1-6 . TRBV25-1 CASSPPGRGRNSPLHF TGTGCCAGCAGTCCTCCGGGCAGGGGACGTAATTCACCCCTCCACTTT
TRBD1 TRBJ2-7 . TRBV5-1 CASSPGTVSYEQYF TGCGCCAGCAGTCCCGGGACAGTCTCCTACGAGCAGTACTTC
TRBD2 TRBJ2-1 . TRBV6-5 CASSTGTSVNEQFF TGTGCCAGCAGTACCGGGACTAGCGTAAATGAGCAGTTCTTC
. TRBJ1-2 . TRBV4-3 CASSQAVSNYGYTF TGCGCCAGCAGCCAGGCGGTATCTAACTATGGCTACACCTTC
. TRBJ2-5 . TRBV29-1 CSVKGGGRETQYF TGCAGCGTCAAAGGGGGGGGTCGAGAGACCCAGTACTTC
. TRBJ1-2 . TRBV30 CAWTSSNYGYTF TGTGCCTGGACAAGTAGTAACTATGGCTACACCTTC
TRBD1 TRBJ2-3 few TRBV14 CASSQGDRSDTQYF TGTGCCAGCAGCCAAGGGGACAGATCAGATACGCAGTATTTT
. TRBJ2-3 . TRBV2 CASSEALLTLNTDTQYF TGTGCCAGCAGTGAAGCGCTTCTGACGCTAAACACAGATACGCAGTATTTT
TRBD1 TRBJ1-1 . TRBV29-1 CSAKEGQNMNTEAFF TGCAGCGCCAAAGAGGGACAGAACATGAACACTGAAGCTTTCTTT
. TRBJ2-7 . TRBV11-2 CASSLPDAGPGEQYF TGTGCCAGCAGCTTACCCGATGCGGGGCCGGGGGAGCAGTACTTC
. TRBJ2-7 . TRBV29-1 CSVAYSDEQYF TGCAGCGTTGCATACAGCGACGAGCAGTACTTC
. TRBJ1-2 . TRBV19 CASSGDTRLRGYTF TGTGCCAGTAGTGGCGACACCCGGCTGCGGGGCTACACCTTC
. TRBJ1-6 . TRBV25-1 CASSDTLDNSPLHF TGTGCCAGCAGTGACACCTTGGACAATTCACCCCTCCACTTT
. TRBJ2-7 . TRBV6-5 CASSYSYSGAYEQYF TGTGCCAGCAGTTACTCGTATTCAGGGGCCTACGAGCAGTACTTC
TRBD1 TRBJ1-5 . TRBV18 CASSRRDSLQPQHF TGTGCCAGCTCACGGAGGGACAGCCTCCAGCCCCAGCATTTT
TRBD1 TRBJ1-2 . TRBV4-3 CASSPIQGDGYTF TGCGCCAGCAGCCCGATACAGGGGGACGGCTACACCTTC
. TRBJ1-2 . TRBV4-3 CASSQEGRTYGYTF TGCGCCAGCAGCCAAGAGGGCCGGACCTATGGCTACACCTTC
. TRBJ1-6 . TRBV25-1 CASSENQIPSPLHF TGTGCCAGCAGTGAGAATCAGATACCTTCACCCCTCCACTTT
TRBD1 TRBJ1-1 . TRBV30 CAWSAGTVEAFF TGTGCCTGGAGCGCAGGGACAGTTGAAGCTTTCTTT
TRBD1 TRBJ2-7 few TRBV6-1 CASNKGQGLYEQYF TGTGCCAGCAATAAAGGACAGGGATTATACGAGCAGTACTTC
TRBD1 TRBJ2-5 . TRBV25-1 CASSSPGTGSETQYF TGTGCCAGCAGCTCACCGGGGACAGGCAGCGAGACCCAGTACTTC
. TRBJ1-1 few TRBV29-1 CSVLTGHTMNTEAFF TGCAGCGTTCTGACAGGCCATACCATGAACACTGAAGCTTTCTTT
. TRBJ2-4 . TRBV4-2 CASSHSWESEKNIQYF TGTGCCAGCAGCCACTCATGGGAGAGTGAAAAAAACATTCAGTACTTC